The 6 T cell receptor beta chains in this list originate from one sample, sequenced in a study of T cell repertoires in cytomegalovirus infection. TCRdb re-derived calls from the reads in MiXCR, one entry per CDR3 protein. This table holds about a million distinct CDR3 sequences, around a third found once. No cognate antigen is known for these TCRs. The sample was cultured CD8+ T cells from PBMCs, taken from culture after CMV antigen stimulation. These receptors were obtained from a human donor in good health (CMV status not recorded). Some clones in this sample may be carry-over from other donors' samples.

V is TRBV19 and J is TRBJ2-5; 9 bases line up with TRBD2. CDR1 and CDR2 from the germline V gene are LNHDA and SQIVND (reference sequence). This CDR3 contains 15 residues. The V and J ends lost 8 bases and 5 bases, in that order; junction bases with no gene match: 12. CDR3 sequence reads: CASRAAGGEGETQYF. In nucleotides, the CDR3 is TGTGCCAGTCGCGCCGCGGGAGGGGAAGGGGAGACCCAGTACTTC.

With regard to this clonotype: A read error may produce the germline difference seen at one junction end. The chain is built from TRBV4-1 and TRBJ2-7; TRBD2 is a possible D gene (5 bases). Germline loops: CDR1 MGHRA, CDR2 YSYEKL. This CDR3 comprises 16 residues. CDR3 DNA: TGCGCCAGCAGGCAAGTTCACTCCTCGGCGGGCTGGGAGCAGTACTTC. The encoded protein is CASRQVHSSAGWEQYF.

This clonotype has more than one count but fewer than ten. This chain links TRBV19 with TRBJ1-1; weak D call: TRBD1 (5 bases). Trimming cost V 2 bases and J 3 bases, with 13 bases left between them. CDR3 length: 15 residues. CDR1 and CDR2 (germline): LNHDA, SQIVND (reference sequence). CDR3 in amino acids: CASSISGGTYTEAFF. Here the CDR3 DNA reads TGTGCCAGTAGTATATCTGGGGGTACTTACACTGAAGCTTTCTTT.

V usage is TRBV19 and J usage is TRBJ2-1; D is ambiguous. Germline V gene lookup returns CDR1 LNHDA and CDR2 SQIVND (reference sequence). There are 13 residues in the CDR3. Trimming took off 5 bases at V and 5 bases at J, with 10 bases between the two ends. The CDR3 region has the DNA TGTGCCAGTAGTCCCCTCGAAAACAATGAGCAGTTCTTC. It encodes CASSPLENNEQFF.

This clonotype was seen more than once but under ten times. The V call is TRBV5-1, the J call TRBJ1-3, with TRBD1 matching 7 bases. CDR3 length: 16 residues. V lost 4 bases, J lost 0 bases, and 7 bases stayed unmatched. Germline assignment: CDR1 SGHRS and CDR2 YFSETQ. The CDR3 protein is CASSIGTGVSGNTIYF. CDR3 coding DNA: TGCGCCAGCAGCATAGGAACAGGGGTCTCTGGAAACACCATATATTTT.

J is TRBJ2-1 and V is TRBV6-2 or TRBV6-3; D may be TRBD1 or TRBD2 (6 bases each). The germline CDR1 and CDR2 sequences are MNHEY and SVGEGT. V was pared by 4 bases and J by 8 bases, with 24 bases between. The length of the CDR3 is 17 residues. The CDR3 loop reads CASSFDGGESIWDEQFF. In DNA, the CDR3 is TGTGCCAGCAGTTTCGACGGGGGCGAGTCTATATGGGATGAGCAGTTCTTC.